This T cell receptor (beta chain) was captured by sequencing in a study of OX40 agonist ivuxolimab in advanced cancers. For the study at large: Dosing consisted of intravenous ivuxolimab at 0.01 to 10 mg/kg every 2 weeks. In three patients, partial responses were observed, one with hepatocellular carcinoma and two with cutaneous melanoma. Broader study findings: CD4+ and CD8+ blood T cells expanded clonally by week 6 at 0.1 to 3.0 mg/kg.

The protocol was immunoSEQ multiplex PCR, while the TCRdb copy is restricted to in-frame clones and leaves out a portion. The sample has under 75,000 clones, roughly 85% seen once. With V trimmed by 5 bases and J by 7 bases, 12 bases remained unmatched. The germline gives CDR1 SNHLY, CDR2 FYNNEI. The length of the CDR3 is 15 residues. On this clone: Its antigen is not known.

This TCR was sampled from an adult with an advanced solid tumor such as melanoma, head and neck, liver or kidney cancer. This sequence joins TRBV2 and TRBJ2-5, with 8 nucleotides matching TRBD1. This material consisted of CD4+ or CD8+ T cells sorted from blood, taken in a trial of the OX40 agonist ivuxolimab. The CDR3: CASSLKTGGRGTQYF. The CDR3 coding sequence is TGTGCCAGCAGTTTAAAAACAGGGGGACGGGGGACCCAGTACTTC.